A single TCR beta chain is shown here with its context. The antigen remains unidentified. The CDR3 totals 11 residues. CDR1 and CDR2 from the germline V gene are MNHNS and SASEGT. Trimming stripped 7 bases from V and 4 bases from J, with 7 bases between. The assay was immunoSEQ multiplex PCR, and TCRdb's table has in-frame clones only and misses some. Of about 58,000 clones in the sample, 81% were seen once. Excluded were patients having autoimmune disease history or systemic immunosuppression. The sample originates from a study of OX40 agonist ivuxolimab in advanced cancers. Study information: Eligibility rules accepted prior anti-PD-1, anti-PD-L1 or anti-CTLA-4 therapy, and 40% had some. Three patients got partial responses; one had hepatocellular carcinoma and two had cutaneous melanoma.

Study-level results: In CD8+ T cells, expanded clones were on average more numerous than in CD4+.

The TCR was taken from an adult with an advanced solid tumor such as melanoma, head and neck, liver or kidney cancer. V and J are TRBV6-1 and TRBJ2-5; D remains ambiguous. The sequencing used CD4+ or CD8+ T cells sorted from blood, collected in a trial of the OX40 agonist ivuxolimab. CDR3 amino acids: CASMARETQYF. The CDR3 region has the DNA TGTGCCAGCATGGCCAGAGAGACCCAGTACTTC.